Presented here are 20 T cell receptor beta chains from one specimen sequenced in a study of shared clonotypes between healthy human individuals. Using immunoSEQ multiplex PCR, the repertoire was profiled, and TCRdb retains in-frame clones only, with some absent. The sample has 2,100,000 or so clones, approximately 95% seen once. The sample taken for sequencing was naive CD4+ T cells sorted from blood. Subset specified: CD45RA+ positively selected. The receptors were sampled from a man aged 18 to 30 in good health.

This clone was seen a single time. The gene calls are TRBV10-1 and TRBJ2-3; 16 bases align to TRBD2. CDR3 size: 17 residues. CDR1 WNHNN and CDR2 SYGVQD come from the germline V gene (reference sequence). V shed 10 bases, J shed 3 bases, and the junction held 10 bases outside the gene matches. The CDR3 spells CANGTSGRVSRTDTQYF. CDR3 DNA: TGCGCCAACGGGACTAGCGGGAGGGTCTCCCGGACAGATACGCAGTATTTT.

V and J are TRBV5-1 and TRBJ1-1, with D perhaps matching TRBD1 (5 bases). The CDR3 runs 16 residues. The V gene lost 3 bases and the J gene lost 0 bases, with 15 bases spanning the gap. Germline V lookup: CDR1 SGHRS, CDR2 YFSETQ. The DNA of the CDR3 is TGCGCCAGCAGCTCAAGGCTGGACACACTGAACACTGAAGCTTTCTTT. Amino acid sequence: CASSSRLDTLNTEAFF.

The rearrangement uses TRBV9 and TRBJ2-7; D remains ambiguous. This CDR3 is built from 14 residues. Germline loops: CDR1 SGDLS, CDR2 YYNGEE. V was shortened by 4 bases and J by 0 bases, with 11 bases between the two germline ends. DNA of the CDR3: TGTGCCAGCAGCCCCCGGGCCAACTCCTACGAGCAGTACTTC. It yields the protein CASSPRANSYEQYF.

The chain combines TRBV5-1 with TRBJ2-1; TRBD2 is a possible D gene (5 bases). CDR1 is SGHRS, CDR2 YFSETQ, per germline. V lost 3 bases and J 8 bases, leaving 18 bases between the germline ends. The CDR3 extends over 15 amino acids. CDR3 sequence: CASSSKAGVGDEQFF. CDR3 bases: TGCGCCAGCAGCTCGAAAGCTGGAGTCGGGGATGAGCAGTTCTTC.

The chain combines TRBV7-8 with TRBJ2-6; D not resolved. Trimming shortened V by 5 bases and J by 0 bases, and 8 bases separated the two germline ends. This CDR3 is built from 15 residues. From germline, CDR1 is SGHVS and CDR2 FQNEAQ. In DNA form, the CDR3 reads TGTGCCAGCAGCCTCCGGGTCTCTGGGGCCAACGTCCTGACTTTC. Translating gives CASSLRVSGANVLTF. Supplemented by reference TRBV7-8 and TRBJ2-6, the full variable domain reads GAGVSQSPRYKVAKRGQDVALRCDPISGHVSLFWYQQALGQGPEFLTYFQNEAQLDKSGLPSDRFFAERPEGSVSTLKIQRTQQEDSAVYLCASSLRVSGANVLTFGAGSRLTVL.

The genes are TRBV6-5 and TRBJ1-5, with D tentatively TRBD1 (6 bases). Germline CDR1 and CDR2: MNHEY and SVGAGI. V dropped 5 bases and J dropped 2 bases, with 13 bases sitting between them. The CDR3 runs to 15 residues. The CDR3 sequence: CASSHRVEGNQPQHF. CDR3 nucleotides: TGTGCCAGCAGTCACAGGGTAGAGGGCAATCAGCCCCAGCATTTT.

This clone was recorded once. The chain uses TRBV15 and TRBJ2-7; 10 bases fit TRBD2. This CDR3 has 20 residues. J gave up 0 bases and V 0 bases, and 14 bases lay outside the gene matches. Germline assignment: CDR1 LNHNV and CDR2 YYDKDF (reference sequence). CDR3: CATSRDEYLAGVPISYEQYF. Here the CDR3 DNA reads TGTGCCACCAGCAGAGATGAATATCTAGCGGGAGTCCCCATCTCCTACGAGCAGTACTTC.

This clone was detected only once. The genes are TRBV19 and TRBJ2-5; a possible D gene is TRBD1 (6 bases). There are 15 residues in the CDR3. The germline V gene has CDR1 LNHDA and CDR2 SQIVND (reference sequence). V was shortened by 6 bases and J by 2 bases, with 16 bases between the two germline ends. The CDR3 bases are TGTGCCAGTAGGGGGACATCTAAGGGACAAGAGACCCAGTACTTC. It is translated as CASRGTSKGQETQYF. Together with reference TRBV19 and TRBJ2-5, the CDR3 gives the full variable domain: DGGITQSPKYLFRKEGQNVTLSCEQNLNHDAMYWYRQDPGQGLRLIYYSQIVNDFQKGDIAEGYSVSREKKESFPLTVTSAQKNPTAFYLCASRGTSKGQETQYFGPGTRLLVL.

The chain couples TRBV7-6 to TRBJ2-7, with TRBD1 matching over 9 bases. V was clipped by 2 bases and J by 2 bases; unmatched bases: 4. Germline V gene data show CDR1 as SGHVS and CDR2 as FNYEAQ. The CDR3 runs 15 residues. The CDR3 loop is CASSLTGGNAYEQYF. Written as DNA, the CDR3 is TGTGCCAGCAGCTTAACAGGGGGCAACGCCTACGAGCAGTACTTC.

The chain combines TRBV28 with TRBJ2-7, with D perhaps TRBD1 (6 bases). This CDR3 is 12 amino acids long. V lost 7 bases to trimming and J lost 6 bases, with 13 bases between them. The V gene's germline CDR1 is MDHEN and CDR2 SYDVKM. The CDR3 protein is CASTLQGREQYF. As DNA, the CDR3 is TGTGCCAGCACCCTACAGGGCCGCGAGCAGTACTTC.

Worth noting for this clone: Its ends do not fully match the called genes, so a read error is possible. The CDR3 protein is CASSQRRQGAKTGELFF. The CDR3 nucleotides read TGCGCCAGCAGCCAACGACGACAGGGGGCGAAGACCGGGGAGCTGTTTTTT. J is TRBJ2-2 and V is TRBV4-1; 10 bases fit TRBD1. The germline gives CDR1 MGHRA, CDR2 YSYEKL. The CDR3 totals 17 residues.

The CDR3 region has the DNA TGTGCCAGCAGCGTAAGAGGGCGGGAGGGCCCAACAGATACGCAGTATTTT. Its translation: CASSVRGREGPTDTQYF. This chain connects TRBV9 to TRBJ2-3, with TRBD2 identical over 9 bases. The CDR3 totals 17 residues. The V segment lost 1 base and the J segment 3 bases; nucleotides outside the gene matches: 9. Germline CDR1 and CDR2: SGDLS and YYNGEE.

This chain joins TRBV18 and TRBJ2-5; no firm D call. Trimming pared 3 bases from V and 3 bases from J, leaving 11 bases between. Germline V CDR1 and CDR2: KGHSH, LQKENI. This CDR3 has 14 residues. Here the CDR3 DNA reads TGTGCCAGCTCACCCGGCGGTTGGGAAGAGACCCAGTACTTC. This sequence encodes CASSPGGWEETQYF.

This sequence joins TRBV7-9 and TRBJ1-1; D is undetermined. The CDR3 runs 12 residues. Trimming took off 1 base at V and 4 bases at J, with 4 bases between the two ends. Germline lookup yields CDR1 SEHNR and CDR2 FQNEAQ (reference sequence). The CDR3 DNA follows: TGTGCCAGCAGCTTAGTACCCACTGAAGCTTTCTTT. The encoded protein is CASSLVPTEAFF.

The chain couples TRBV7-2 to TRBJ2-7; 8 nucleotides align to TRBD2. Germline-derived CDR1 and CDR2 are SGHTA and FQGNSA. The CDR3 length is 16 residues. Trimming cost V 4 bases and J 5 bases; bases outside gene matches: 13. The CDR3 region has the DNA TGTGCCAGCAGCTCGGCCTCGGGACTAGTAAAGGACGAGCAGTACTTC. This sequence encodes CASSSASGLVKDEQYF.

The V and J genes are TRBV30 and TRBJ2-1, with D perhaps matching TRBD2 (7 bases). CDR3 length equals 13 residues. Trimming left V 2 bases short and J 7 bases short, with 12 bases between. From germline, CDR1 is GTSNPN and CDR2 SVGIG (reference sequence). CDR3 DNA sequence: TGTGCCTGGAGTACGGGGGGCTGGAATGAGCAGTTCTTC. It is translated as CAWSTGGWNEQFF.

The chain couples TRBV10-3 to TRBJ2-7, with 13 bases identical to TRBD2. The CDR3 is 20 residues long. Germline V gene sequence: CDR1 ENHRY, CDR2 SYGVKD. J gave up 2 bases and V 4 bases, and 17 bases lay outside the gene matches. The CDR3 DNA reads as TGTGCCATCAGTGGGGTGAGGGACGGGACTAGCGGGAAAGGAACCTACGAGCAGTACTTC. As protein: CAISGVRDGTSGKGTYEQYF.

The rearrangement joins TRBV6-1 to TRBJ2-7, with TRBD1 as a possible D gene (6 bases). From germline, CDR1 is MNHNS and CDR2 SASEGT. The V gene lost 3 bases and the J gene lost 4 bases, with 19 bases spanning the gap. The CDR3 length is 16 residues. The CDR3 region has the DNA TGTGCCAGCAGTGATGAGGGCTTCAGGGGTCGGTACGAGCAGTACTTC. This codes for CASSDEGFRGRYEQYF.

CDR3: CASSLGHQETQYF. Here the CDR3 DNA reads TGTGCCAGCAGCTTAGGGCACCAAGAGACCCAGTACTTC. V and J are TRBV7-2 and TRBJ2-5; D is unclear. The V gene lost 1 base and the J gene lost 0 bases, with 3 bases spanning the gap. In germline, CDR1 is SGHTA, CDR2 FQGNSA. The CDR3 length is 13 residues.

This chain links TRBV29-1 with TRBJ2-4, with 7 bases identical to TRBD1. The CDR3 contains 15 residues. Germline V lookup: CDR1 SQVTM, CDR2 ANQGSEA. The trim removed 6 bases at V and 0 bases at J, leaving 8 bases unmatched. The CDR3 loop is CSVSTGALAKNIQYF. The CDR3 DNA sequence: TGCAGCGTCTCAACAGGGGCTCTAGCCAAAAACATTCAGTACTTC.